The 13 T cell receptor beta chains below were found in one sample sequenced in a study of Graves' ophthalmopathy and Graves' hyperthyroidism (dated by TCRdb to the late 2010s). The reads were generated on an Illumina HiSeq 2000. TCR beta CDR3 regions were amplified from RNA transcripts for repertoire sequencing. The first round of RT-PCR was done with HTBI primers and the Qiagen OneStep RT-PCR kit, and was followed by a second round of multiplex PCR, then size selection and purification. TCRdb reworked the public reads: Q25 trimming with fastp, MiXCR clone assembly, productive beta chains retained. One record per CDR3 amino acid sequence lists the most common genes and DNA. The sample table lists 600,000 to 700,000 distinct CDR3 sequences, about 41% of them with a count of one. The top ten clones comprise more than 2.5% of the sample. Input material: peripheral blood. The receptors were sampled from an adult man with Graves' ophthalmopathy.

The gene calls are TRBV4-1 and TRBJ1-2; 7 bases are shared with TRBD1. The CDR3 consists of 14 residues. Losses at the gene ends were 4 bases for V and 3 bases for J; bases not matched to a gene: 5. Germline V gene lookup returns CDR1 MGHRA and CDR2 YSYEKL. CDR3 in amino acids: CASSRDDRDYGYTF. The CDR3 DNA follows: TGCGCCAGCAGCCGGGATGACAGGGACTATGGCTACACCTTC.

V usage is TRBV25-1 and J usage is TRBJ2-7; 10 positions agree with TRBD1. The J segment lost 5 bases and the V segment lost 5 bases, leaving 6 bases of the junction unmatched. Germline CDR1 MGHDK, CDR2 SYGVNS. This CDR3 has 14 residues. CDR3 DNA sequence: TGTGCCAGCAGTTGGGACAGGGGTATCAACGAGCAGTACTTC. Translated: CASSWDRGINEQYF.

This clonotype was found many times. The V and J genes are TRBV12-3 or TRBV12-4 and TRBJ2-5; 8 bases agree with TRBD1. This CDR3 has 14 residues. J was trimmed by 5 bases and V by 7 bases; bases with no gene match: 9. For the CDR3, the DNA is TGTGCCAGCACGGTGGCAGGGGGCGCGGAGACCCAGTACTTC. Its protein product is CASTVAGGAETQYF.

Only a few counts were recorded for this clonotype. The V gene is TRBV19, the J gene TRBJ2-5; 8 bases line up with TRBD1. With 1 base clipped from V and 5 bases from J, the junction kept 6 bases outside the gene matches. Looked up from germline, CDR1 is LNHDA and CDR2 is SQIVND (reference sequence). The CDR3 has 15 residues. The CDR3 spells CASSIGGQGGETQYF. Written as DNA, the CDR3 is TGTGCCAGTAGTATAGGAGGACAGGGAGGTGAGACCCAGTACTTC.

This clonotype was counted many times. The chain recombines TRBV10-3 with TRBJ2-3; TRBD1 is a possible D gene (5 bases). V was pared by 8 bases and J by 3 bases, with 12 bases between. Per the germline V gene, CDR1 is ENHRY and CDR2 is SYGVKD. This CDR3 spans 13 amino acids. CDR3 nucleotides: TGTGCCATCGGTAAAACAGGTACAGATACGCAGTATTTT. Translating gives CAIGKTGTDTQYF.

Ten or more counts support this clonotype. The chain couples TRBV12-3 or TRBV12-4 to TRBJ2-5, with 7 bases fitting TRBD1. With V trimmed by 1 base and J by 5 bases, 4 bases remained unmatched. This CDR3 spans 14 amino acids. In DNA, the CDR3 is TGTGCCAGCAGTTTAGGACAGGGTTCCGAGACCCAGTACTTC. Translated, it gives CASSLGQGSETQYF.

The chain links TRBV7-8 to TRBJ2-7, with 8 bases identical to TRBD1. The germline V gene encodes CDR1 SGHVS and CDR2 FQNEAQ. This CDR3 has 15 residues. J was trimmed by 2 bases and V by 6 bases; bases with no gene match: 9. The CDR3, as DNA: TGTGCCAGCAGAACCGGGACAGGAATTCCCTACGAGCAGTACTTC. Its protein is CASRTGTGIPYEQYF.

This clonotype showed up many times. The rearrangement links TRBV7-6 to TRBJ2-7; TRBD1 matches 8 bases. With 4 bases clipped from V and 4 bases from J, the junction kept 9 bases outside the gene matches. Germline CDR1 SGHVS, CDR2 FNYEAQ. The CDR3 runs to 15 residues. DNA of the CDR3: TGTGCCAGCAGCTCCGGGACAGGTGTAAGGTACGAGCAGTACTTC. Protein product: CASSSGTGVRYEQYF.

At least ten counts were recorded for this clonotype. V gene TRBV7-3 combines with J gene TRBJ2-2; tentatively, D is TRBD1 (6 bases). The V end was cut by 2 bases, the J end by 0 bases, with 10 bases between. CDR1 and CDR2 (germline): SGHTA, FQGTGA. The CDR3 is 16 residues long. The CDR3 region has the DNA TGTGCCAGCAGCTTATTCGGACAGTCGAACACCGGGGAGCTGTTTTTT. Translated, it gives CASSLFGQSNTGELFF.

The sample holds one count of this clonotype. This may come from a read error, since a much larger clone is one base off. The conserved closing phenylalanine or tryptophan is absent in this CDR3, likely reflecting a read error. V and J are TRBV12-5 and TRBJ2-5, with 8 nucleotides matching TRBD1. The CDR3 extends over 14 amino acids. CDR1 is LGHNT, CDR2 FRNRAP, per germline. The CDR3 loop reads CASSKDRERETQYC. Here the CDR3 DNA reads TGTGCCAGCAGCAAGGACAGGGAGAGGGAGACCCAGTACTGC.

The rearrangement uses TRBV19 and TRBJ1-1; D is uncertain. V lost 4 bases to trimming and J lost 7 bases, with 13 bases between them. This CDR3 is built from 13 residues. Germline CDR1 reads LNHDA; CDR2 reads SQIVND (reference sequence). CDR3 amino acids: CASSNKAGFEAFF. The CDR3 region has the DNA TGTGCCAGTAGTAATAAGGCAGGCTTTGAAGCTTTCTTT.

This clonotype was detected ten times or more. The chain couples TRBV15 to TRBJ2-7; 10 nucleotides line up with TRBD1. CDR3 length equals 16 residues. The germline V gene has CDR1 LNHNV and CDR2 YYDKDF (reference sequence). With 0 bases clipped from V and 4 bases from J, the junction kept 6 bases outside the gene matches. The CDR3 loop reads CATSRDGTGVGYEQYF. The CDR3 DNA sequence: TGTGCCACCAGCAGAGATGGGACAGGGGTTGGTTACGAGCAGTACTTC. The full variable domain, rest sourced from reference TRBV15 and TRBJ2-7, is DAMVIQNPRYQVTQFGKPVTLSCSQTLNHNVMYWYQQKSSQAPKLLFHYYDKDFNNEADTPDNFQSRRPNTSFCFLDIRSPGLGDTAMYLCATSRDGTGVGYEQYFGPGTRLTVT.

The rearrangement links TRBV7-9 to TRBJ1-6, with D perhaps TRBD1 (5 bases). Germline V gene data show CDR1 as SEHNR and CDR2 as FQNEAQ (reference sequence). Trimming pared 6 bases from V and 10 bases from J, leaving 13 bases between. The length of the CDR3 is 13 residues. The CDR3 DNA reads TGTGCCAGCAGATCCGGGGCAGTCTCACCCCTCCACTTT. Its translation: CASRSGAVSPLHF.